The entry below describes one TCR beta chain. As yet, its antigen is unknown. The data belong to a study of STAT3 mutations in large granular lymphocyte leukemia. Study overall: Over half of T-LGLL patients had one or more immunosuppressive regimens. Overall study results and limits: In about 30% of the 18 patients, new TCR clonotypes emerged after therapy. Every T-cell large granular lymphocyte leukemia patient had at least one immunodominant TCR beta clonotype. Persisting codominant clonotypes may have hidden a small pathogenic clone.

The CDR3 length is 12 residues. V lost 6 bases and J lost 15; bases outside the gene matches: 11. Germline CDR1 is MNHEY and CDR2 is SVGAGI. Profiled with immunoSEQ multiplex PCR; TCRdb holds only in-frame clones, not every one. The table includes more than 800 clones, less than 65% detected once. Sequenced sample: PBMCs. The TCR comes from a human donor with T large granular lymphocyte leukemia. Some clones in this sample may be carry-over from other donors' samples. The chain combines TRBV6-5 with TRBJ2-1; 7 bases are a match to TRBD1. This CDR3 reads CASSLRDGTVFF. CDR3 nucleotides: TGTGCCAGCAGCCTCAGGGACGGGACAGTGTTCTTC.